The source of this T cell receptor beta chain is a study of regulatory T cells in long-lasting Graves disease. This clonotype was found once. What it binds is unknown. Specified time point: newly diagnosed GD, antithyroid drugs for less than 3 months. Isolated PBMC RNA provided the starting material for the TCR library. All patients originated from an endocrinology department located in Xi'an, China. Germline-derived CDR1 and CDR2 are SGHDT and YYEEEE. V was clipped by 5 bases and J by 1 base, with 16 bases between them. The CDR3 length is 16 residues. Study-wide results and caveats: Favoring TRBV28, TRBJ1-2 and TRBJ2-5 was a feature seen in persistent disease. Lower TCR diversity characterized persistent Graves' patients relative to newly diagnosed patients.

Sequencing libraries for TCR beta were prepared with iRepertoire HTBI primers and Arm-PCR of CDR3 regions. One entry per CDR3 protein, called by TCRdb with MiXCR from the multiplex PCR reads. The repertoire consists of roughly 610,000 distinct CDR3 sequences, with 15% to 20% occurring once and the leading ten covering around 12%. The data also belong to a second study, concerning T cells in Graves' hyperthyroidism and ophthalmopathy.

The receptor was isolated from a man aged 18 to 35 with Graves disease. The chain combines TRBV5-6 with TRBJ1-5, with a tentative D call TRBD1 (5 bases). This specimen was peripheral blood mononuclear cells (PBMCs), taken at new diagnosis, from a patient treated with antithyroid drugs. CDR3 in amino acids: CASSTGMAGSNQPQHF. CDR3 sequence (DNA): TGTGCCAGCAGTACAGGAATGGCAGGCAGCAATCAGCCCCAGCATTTT.